The 10 T cell receptor beta chains reported below all come from one sample, sequenced in a study of blood T cell repertoires in COVID-19. The assay was immunoSEQ multiplex PCR, and TCRdb's table has in-frame clones only and misses some. The sample has about 220,000 clones; approximately 80% are singletons. Input material: peripheral blood. These receptors came from a man aged 50 to 60 with active or convalescent COVID-19.

The chain employs TRBV6-5 and TRBJ2-4, with a possible D match to TRBD2 (5 bases). CDR3 size: 14 residues. With 6 bases removed from V and 7 bases from J, the gap between germline ends came to 16 bases. Germline CDR1 is MNHEY and CDR2 is SVGAGI. The CDR3 loop reads CASSNIGEWNIQYF. CDR3 in DNA: TGTGCCAGCAGCAATATCGGGGAATGGAACATTCAGTACTTC.

The V call is TRBV7-2, the J call TRBJ1-2; 8 bases fit TRBD1. The CDR3 has 15 residues. Germline V gene data show CDR1 as SGHTA and CDR2 as FQGNSA. The V segment lost 1 base and the J segment 5 bases; nucleotides outside the gene matches: 6. This chain's CDR3 is CASSLGDRLRYGYTF. CDR3 nucleotide sequence: TGTGCCAGCAGCTTAGGGGACAGGCTCCGGTATGGCTACACCTTC.

The rearrangement uses TRBV3-1 (or the pseudogene TRBV3-2) and TRBJ2-1, with D tentatively TRBD1 (5 bases). Germline values: CDR1 LGHDT, CDR2 YNNKEL (reference sequence). This CDR3 region has 16 residues. V was shortened by 3 bases and J by 1 base, with 13 bases between the two germline ends. The CDR3 DNA reads as TGTGCCAGCAGCCACCTTGGGGCGGAGTCCTACAATGAGCAGTTCTTC. This translates into CASSHLGAESYNEQFF.

The J gene is TRBJ1-2, the V gene TRBV4-3; 7 bases fit TRBD1. This CDR3 contains 13 residues. V shed 2 bases, J shed 6 bases, and the junction held 3 bases outside the gene matches. Per the germline V gene, CDR1 is LGHNA and CDR2 is YSLEER. CDR3 protein: CASSQLDRDGYTF. CDR3 nucleotides: TGCGCCAGCAGCCAACTCGACAGGGATGGCTACACCTTC.

The chain uses TRBV9 and TRBJ2-3; 8 bases are shared with TRBD2. Losses at the gene ends were 2 bases for V and 6 bases for J; bases not matched to a gene: 8. Germline-derived CDR1 and CDR2 are SGDLS and YYNGEE. The CDR3 runs to 15 residues. The CDR3 region is CASSVWGLVADTQYF. The CDR3 DNA reads TGTGCCAGCAGCGTTTGGGGACTAGTTGCGGATACGCAGTATTTT.

The sample holds one count of this clone. This chain joins TRBV19 and TRBJ2-3, with 7 nucleotides matching TRBD1. In germline, CDR1 is LNHDA, CDR2 SQIVND (reference sequence). Losses at the gene ends were 7 bases for V and 4 bases for J; bases not matched to a gene: 5. This CDR3 is 13 amino acids long. CDR3 sequence: CASNRQGSDTQYF. In DNA form, the CDR3 reads TGTGCCAGTAATAGACAGGGTTCAGATACGCAGTATTTT.

The chain joins TRBV5-1 to TRBJ1-2; TRBD1 matches at 10 bases. Germline trimming cut 0 bases from V and 5 bases from J; bases unmatched to any gene: 4. The CDR3 is made up of 15 amino acids. Germline lookup yields CDR1 SGHRS and CDR2 YFSETQ. CDR3 nucleotides: TGCGCCAGCAGCTTGGCGACAGGGGGCGAGTATGGCTACACCTTC. Translation: CASSLATGGEYGYTF.

The chain couples TRBV5-6 to TRBJ2-7, with a tentative D call TRBD2 (6 bases). The germline gives CDR1 SGHDT, CDR2 YYEEEE. The CDR3 loop spans 16 amino acids. V gave up 4 bases and J gave up 5 bases, with 22 bases separating them. This CDR3 reads CASSVGLRLGVNEQYF. The CDR3 DNA follows: TGTGCCAGCAGCGTGGGACTGAGGCTGGGAGTCAACGAGCAGTACTTC. The variable domain in full, with the rest retrieved from reference TRBV5-6 and TRBJ2-7, is DAGVTQSPTHLIKTRGQQVTLRCSPKSGHDTVSWYQQALGQGPQFIFQYYEEEERQRGNFPDRFSGHQFPNYSSELNVNALLLGDSALYLCASSVGLRLGVNEQYFGPGTRLTVT.

The gene calls are TRBV3-1 (or the pseudogene TRBV3-2) and TRBJ1-2; no reliable D call. CDR1 and CDR2 from the germline V gene are LGHDT and YNNKEL (reference sequence). This CDR3 has 16 residues. The V gene lost 1 base and the J gene lost 4 bases, with 16 bases spanning the gap. The CDR3 protein is CASSQVPGSDPYGYTF. In DNA, the CDR3 is TGTGCCAGCAGCCAAGTACCGGGGAGCGACCCCTATGGCTACACCTTC.

The chain joins TRBV4-3 to TRBJ1-3, with D perhaps matching TRBD1 (6 bases). The V gene lost 0 bases and the J gene lost 2 bases, with 11 bases spanning the gap. The CDR3 runs 16 residues. The germline V gene has CDR1 LGHNA and CDR2 YSLEER. In DNA, the CDR3 is TGCGCCAGCAGCCAAGAAACAGGGTCCACTGGAAACACCATATATTTT. This codes for CASSQETGSTGNTIYF.